Listed below are T cell receptor beta chains from one sample, sequenced in a study of T-cell memory formation after mild COVID-19. Using its own MiXCR run on the 5' RACE reads, TCRdb lists one record per CDR3 protein. The table records fewer than 450,000 distinct CDR3 sequences, more than 20% of them present only once. The sequencing sample was made of PBMCs or a T cell subset sorted from them (not recorded which). The origin of the receptors is an adult woman who had mild COVID-19 (a few samples of this study predate the infection). Cell type and time point are not known. CDR3s include the opening cysteine and the closing phenylalanine or tryptophan. A D gene is named only where the DNA matches it firmly. Size values are once, few and many counts, or a class for expanded clones, and some rows have none.

CDR3: CASSLQGTYNEQFF
DNA: TGTGCCAGCAGCCTGCAGGGGACCTACAATGAGCAGTTCTTC
J: TRBJ2-1
length: 14
V: TRBV9
D: .
size: many

CDR3: CASSLTRQGTYEQYF
DNA: TGTGCCAGCAGCTTGACCCGACAGGGTACCTACGAGCAGTACTTC
J: TRBJ2-7
length: 15
V: TRBV5-5
D: TRBD1
size: .

CDR3: CASSIPPGGNEQFF
DNA: TGTGCCAGTAGTATTCCACCAGGGGGCAATGAGCAGTTCTTC
J: TRBJ2-1
length: 14
V: TRBV19
D: TRBD1
size: .

CDR3: CASSLGQWQPQHF
DNA: TGTGCCAGCAGCTTGGGACAGTGGCAGCCCCAGCATTTT
J: TRBJ1-5
length: 13
V: TRBV7-2
D: TRBD1
size: .

CDR3: CASSPGDRVGQPQHF
DNA: TGTGCCAGCAGCCCTGGGGACAGGGTAGGTCAGCCCCAGCATTTT
J: TRBJ1-5
length: 15
V: TRBV5-5
D: TRBD1
size: .

CDR3: CASSFVRTVNTGELFF
DNA: TGCGCCAGCAGCTTCGTCAGGACCGTTAACACCGGGGAGCTGTTTTTT
J: TRBJ2-2
length: 16
V: TRBV5-1
D: .
size: .

CDR3: CASHPRDRLNTGELFF
DNA: TGTGCCAGCCACCCTAGGGATCGCCTGAACACCGGGGAGCTGTTTTTT
J: TRBJ2-2
length: 16
V: TRBV7-9
D: .
size: .

CDR3: CSARGRGQTQYF
DNA: TGCAGTGCTAGAGGCAGGGGGCAGACGCAGTATTTT
J: TRBJ2-3
length: 12
V: TRBV20-1
D: TRBD1
size: few

CDR3: CASSLFSGGTYEQYF
DNA: TGTGCCAGCAGCTTATTTAGCGGCGGAACCTACGAGCAGTACTTC
J: TRBJ2-7
length: 15
V: TRBV11-3
D: .
size: .

CDR3: CASSLEAGGSNEQFF
DNA: TGTGCCAGCAGCTTAGAAGCGGGAGGATCGAATGAGCAGTTCTTC
J: TRBJ2-1
length: 15
V: TRBV7-8
D: TRBD2
size: few

CDR3: CATSRGTGSTDTQYF
DNA: TGTGCCACCAGCAGAGGTACGGGGAGCACAGATACGCAGTATTTT
J: TRBJ2-3
length: 15
V: TRBV15
D: .
size: few

CDR3: CASSVATTTSPRADTQYF
DNA: TGTGCCAGCAGCGTAGCTACAACGACTAGCCCCCGGGCAGATACGCAGTATTTT
J: TRBJ2-3
length: 18
V: TRBV9
D: TRBD2
size: .

CDR3: CASSLVVGQNTEAFF
DNA: TGCGCCAGCAGCTTGGTCGTAGGACAGAACACTGAAGCTTTCTTT
J: TRBJ1-1
length: 15
V: TRBV5-1
D: .
size: few

CDR3: CANLSDRPSNQPQHF
DNA: TGTGCCAACCTTTCAGACAGGCCTAGCAATCAGCCCCAGCATTTT
J: TRBJ1-5
length: 15
V: TRBV25-1
D: .
size: .

CDR3: CASSQGGSGGYTF
DNA: TGTGCCAGCAGCCAGGGAGGTTCGGGGGGCTACACCTTC
J: TRBJ1-2
length: 13
V: TRBV7-6
D: .
size: .

CDR3: CASSSTSGGAGSTQYF
DNA: TGCGCCAGCAGCTCGACTAGCGGGGGGGCCGGTAGTACGCAGTATTTT
J: TRBJ2-3
length: 16
V: TRBV5-1
D: TRBD2
size: .

CDR3: CASSAGQITYNEQFF
DNA: TGCGCCAGCAGCGCGGGACAAATCACCTACAATGAGCAGTTCTTC
J: TRBJ2-1
length: 15
V: TRBV5-1
D: .
size: .

CDR3: CSVEGRDGDTEAFF
DNA: TGCAGCGTTGAGGGCAGGGACGGTGACACTGAAGCTTTCTTT
J: TRBJ1-1
length: 14
V: TRBV29-1
D: .
size: .

CDR3: CAISLFSGGSYEQYF
DNA: TGTGCCATCAGTCTTTTCAGCGGGGGCTCCTACGAGCAGTACTTC
J: TRBJ2-7
length: 15
V: TRBV10-3
D: TRBD2
size: few

CDR3: CSARRGGGYEQYF
DNA: TGCAGTGCTAGGAGGGGCGGGGGCTACGAGCAGTACTTC
J: TRBJ2-7
length: 13
V: TRBV20-1
D: TRBD2
size: few

CDR3: CASKTLGLEDEQYF
DNA: TGTGCCAGCAAAACTCTGGGGTTGGAGGACGAGCAGTACTTC
J: TRBJ2-7
length: 14
V: TRBV7-6
D: .
size: few

CDR3: CASSLNPGGYGATGELFF
DNA: TGTGCCAGCAGCTTAAACCCCGGAGGGTACGGGGCCACCGGGGAGCTGTTTTTT
J: TRBJ2-2
length: 18
V: TRBV7-3
D: .
size: .

CDR3: CASSWTPSRDTGELFF
DNA: TGCGCCAGCAGCTGGACACCCTCTAGGGACACCGGGGAGCTGTTTTTT
J: TRBJ2-2
length: 16
V: TRBV5-1
D: .
size: few

CDR3: CSVGEATGTEAFF
DNA: TGCAGCGTTGGGGAGGCCACGGGGACTGAAGCTTTCTTT
J: TRBJ1-1
length: 13
V: TRBV29-1
D: .
size: many

CDR3: CASSAYSSNIQYF
DNA: TGTGCCAGCAGTGCTTATTCGTCGAACATTCAGTACTTC
J: TRBJ2-4
length: 13
V: TRBV25-1
D: .
size: .

CDR3: CASSLGQGKEQYF
DNA: TGTGCCAGCAGCTTAGGCCAGGGTAAAGAGCAGTACTTC
J: TRBJ2-7
length: 13
V: TRBV13
D: .
size: .

CDR3: CASSTNDASTDTQYF
DNA: TGCGCCAGCAGCACCAACGACGCCTCCACAGATACGCAGTATTTT
J: TRBJ2-3
length: 15
V: TRBV5-1
D: .
size: few

CDR3: CASSLEASGRREQFF
DNA: TGTGCCAGCAGCTTAGAGGCTAGCGGGAGGCGTGAGCAGTTCTTC
J: TRBJ2-1
length: 15
V: TRBV7-2
D: TRBD2
size: .

CDR3: CASASLIQETQYF
DNA: TGTGCCAGCGCTAGCCTCATCCAAGAGACCCAGTACTTC
J: TRBJ2-5
length: 13
V: TRBV6-5
D: .
size: .

CDR3: CASSLSEWENIQYF
DNA: TGTGCCAGCAGCTTATCGGAGTGGGAAAACATTCAGTACTTC
J: TRBJ2-4
length: 14
V: TRBV7-6
D: .
size: .

CDR3: CASSFSTLTSQETQYF
DNA: TGTGCCAGCAGCTTCTCCACCCTGACTTCTCAAGAGACCCAGTACTTC
J: TRBJ2-5
length: 16
V: TRBV7-9
D: .
size: many

CDR3: CARVLQERGQETQYF
DNA: TGTGCCAGAGTACTTCAGGAGCGGGGGCAAGAGACCCAGTACTTC
J: TRBJ2-5
length: 15
V: TRBV6-5
D: TRBD2
size: .

CDR3: CSVSGLNTEAFF
DNA: TGCAGCGTGTCGGGACTCAACACTGAAGCTTTCTTT
J: TRBJ1-1
length: 12
V: TRBV29-1
D: .
size: .

CDR3: CSARFWDSSYNEQFF
DNA: TGCAGTGCTAGATTCTGGGACAGCTCCTACAATGAGCAGTTCTTC
J: TRBJ2-1
length: 15
V: TRBV20-1
D: TRBD1
size: few

CDR3: CATSDLPGDRSYNEQFF
DNA: TGTGCCACCAGTGATTTGCCCGGGGACAGGTCCTACAATGAGCAGTTCTTC
J: TRBJ2-1
length: 17
V: TRBV24-1
D: TRBD1
size: many